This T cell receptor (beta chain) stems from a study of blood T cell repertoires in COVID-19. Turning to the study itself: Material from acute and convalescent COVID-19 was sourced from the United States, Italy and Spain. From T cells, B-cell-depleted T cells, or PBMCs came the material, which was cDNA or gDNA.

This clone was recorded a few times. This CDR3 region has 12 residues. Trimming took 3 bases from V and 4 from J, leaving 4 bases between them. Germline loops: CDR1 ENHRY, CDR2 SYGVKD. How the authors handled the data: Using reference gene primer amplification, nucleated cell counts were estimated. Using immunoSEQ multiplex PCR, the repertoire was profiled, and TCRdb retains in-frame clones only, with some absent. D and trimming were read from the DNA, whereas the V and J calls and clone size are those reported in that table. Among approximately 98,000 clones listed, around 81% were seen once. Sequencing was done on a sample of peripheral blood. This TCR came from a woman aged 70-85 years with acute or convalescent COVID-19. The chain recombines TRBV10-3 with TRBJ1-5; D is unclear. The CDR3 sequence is CAISEQNQPQHF. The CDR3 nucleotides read TGTGCCATCAGTGAACAGAATCAGCCCCAGCATTTT.